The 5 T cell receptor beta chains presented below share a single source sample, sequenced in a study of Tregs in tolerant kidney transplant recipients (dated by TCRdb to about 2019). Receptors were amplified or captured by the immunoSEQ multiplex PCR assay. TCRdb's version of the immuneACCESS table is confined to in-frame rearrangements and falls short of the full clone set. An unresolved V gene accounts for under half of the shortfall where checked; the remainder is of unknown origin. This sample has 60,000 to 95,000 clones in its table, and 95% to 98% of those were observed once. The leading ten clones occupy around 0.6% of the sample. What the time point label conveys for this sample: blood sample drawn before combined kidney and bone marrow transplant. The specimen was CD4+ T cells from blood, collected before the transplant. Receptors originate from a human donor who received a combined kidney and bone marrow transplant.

The CDR3 loop is CASSLRGGGELLGTDTQYF. In nucleotides, the CDR3 is TGTGCCAGCAGCTTACGGGGAGGGGGGGAGCTATTAGGTACGGATACGCAGTATTTT. This chain joins TRBV7-2 and TRBJ2-3; TRBD2 might be the D (7 bases). The CDR3 sequence is 19 residues long. V was clipped by 2 bases and J by 6 bases, with 27 bases between them. Per the germline V gene, CDR1 is SGHTA and CDR2 is FQGNSA.

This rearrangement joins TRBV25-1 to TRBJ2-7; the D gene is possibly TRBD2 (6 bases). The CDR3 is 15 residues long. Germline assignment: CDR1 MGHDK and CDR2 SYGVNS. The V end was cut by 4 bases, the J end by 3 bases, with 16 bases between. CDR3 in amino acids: CASSARTMLGYEQYF. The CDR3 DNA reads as TGTGCCAGCAGTGCCCGGACTATGCTTGGCTACGAGCAGTACTTC.

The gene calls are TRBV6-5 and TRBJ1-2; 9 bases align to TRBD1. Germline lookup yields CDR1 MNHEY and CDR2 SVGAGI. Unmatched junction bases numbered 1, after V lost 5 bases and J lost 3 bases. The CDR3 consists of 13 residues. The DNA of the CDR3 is TGTGCCAGCAGTACAGGGGGCGACTATGGCTACACCTTC. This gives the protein CASSTGGDYGYTF.

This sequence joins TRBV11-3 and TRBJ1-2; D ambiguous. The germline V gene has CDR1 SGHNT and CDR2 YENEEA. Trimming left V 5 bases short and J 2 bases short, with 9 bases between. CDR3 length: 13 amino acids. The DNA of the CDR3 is TGTGCCAGCAGCCCCCCCTTCAACTATGGCTACACCTTC. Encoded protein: CASSPPFNYGYTF.

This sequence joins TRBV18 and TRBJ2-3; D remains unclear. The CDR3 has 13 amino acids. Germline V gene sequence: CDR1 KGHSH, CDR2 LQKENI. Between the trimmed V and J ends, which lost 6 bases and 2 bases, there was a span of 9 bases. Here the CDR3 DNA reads TGTGCCAGCTCGTCAGGAATCACAGATACGCAGTATTTT. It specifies CASSSGITDTQYF.